Listed below are T cell receptor beta chains from one sample, sequenced in a study of blood T cell repertoires in COVID-19. Using immunoSEQ multiplex PCR, the repertoire was profiled, and TCRdb retains in-frame clones only, with some absent. The sample has under 200,000 clones, approximately 90% seen once. Sequenced sample: peripheral blood. These receptors originate from a man between 50 and 59 years old with acute or convalescent COVID-19. The CDR3 runs from the conserved cysteine through the conserved F or W. Not every row has a clone size; where given, it reads once, few, many or a size class.

NA,TRBJ2-1,TRBV9,CASSVGQGLASEQFF
NA,TRBJ2-1,TRBV6-2/TRBV6-3,CASSGLARYNEQFF
NA,TRBJ1-2,TRBV28,CASSGQGKYTF
NA,TRBJ2-6,TRBV7-3,CASSLRGTSYVGANVLTF
NA,TRBJ2-6,TRBV10-3,CAISDSLGGTASGANVLTF
once,TRBJ2-1,TRBV6-5,CASSYSGSSYNEQFF
NA,TRBJ2-1,TRBV24-1,CATSDLRTYNEQFF
NA,TRBJ2-1,TRBV5-5,CASRLLAGGIVNEQFF
NA,TRBJ1-4,TRBV19,CASSLSGREKLFF
NA,TRBJ2-3,TRBV7-3,CASSSGLAGTDTQYF
NA,TRBJ1-2,TRBV24-1,CATSDLPGELEGYTF
NA,TRBJ2-3,TRBV2,CASSQGAAGTDTQYF
NA,TRBJ2-1,TRBV7-2,CASSPTFRQGSEQFF
NA,TRBJ1-1,TRBV15,CATSRAGQGIMNTEAFF